The 21 T cell receptor beta chains below come from one sample, sequenced in a study of human T cells and chemical hapten exposure. Time point reported: patch test 2, 6 weeks after DPC sensitization. Noted treatment: therapeutic diphenylcyclopropenone sensitization with weekly scalp DPC. TCRdb re-derived calls from the RACE reads in MiXCR, one entry per CDR3 protein. The sample gives about 70,000 distinct CDR3 sequences, about 9% of which show up once; 3% to 4.5% is in the top ten. Sample: whole blood, taken in connection with sensitization to the hapten diphenylcyclopropenone (DPC). Receptors were obtained from a woman aged 45-65 years with alopecia areata. Some clones in this sample may be carry-over from other donors' samples.

Only a few counts were recorded for this clonotype. The chain recombines TRBV28 with TRBJ1-6, with 9 nucleotides matching TRBD1. CDR1 MDHEN and CDR2 SYDVKM come from the germline V gene. The CDR3 has 16 residues. The J segment lost 1 base and the V segment lost 4 bases, leaving 2 bases of the junction unmatched. The CDR3 DNA is TGTGCCAGCAGTTCGGGACAGGGTTCCTATAATTCACCCCTCCACTTT. Protein: CASSSGQGSYNSPLHF.

The genes are TRBV2 and TRBJ2-5; 8 nucleotides match TRBD1. The CDR3 totals 17 residues. With 6 bases clipped from V and 0 bases from J, the junction kept 12 bases outside the gene matches. Germline V gene sequence: CDR1 SNHLY, CDR2 FYNNEI. The CDR3 protein is CASRQPPGQAHQETQYF. The CDR3 DNA is TGTGCCAGCAGGCAACCTCCGGGACAGGCGCACCAAGAGACCCAGTACTTC.

The chain is built from TRBV20-1 and TRBJ2-7; D unresolved. The CDR3 extends over 12 amino acids. V lost 1 base, J lost 1 base, and 5 bases lay in between. CDR1 DFQATT and CDR2 SNEGSKA come from the germline V gene (reference sequence). CDR3 coding DNA: TGCAGTGCTAGAGGCAGTTCCTACGAGCAGTACTTC. Its translation: CSARGSSYEQYF.

This sequence joins TRBV29-1 and TRBJ1-1; weak D call: TRBD1 (6 bases). Germline V gene lookup returns CDR1 SQVTM and CDR2 ANQGSEA. Trimming shortened V by 7 bases and J by 13 bases, and 19 bases separated the two germline ends. This CDR3 has 11 amino acids. Here the CDR3 reads CSGGGAPPGFF. The CDR3 DNA sequence: TGCAGCGGGGGGGGGGCCCCCCCGGGTTTCTTT.

This clonotype occurred many times. CDR3 coding DNA: TGCAGTGCTCGCTTACAGGGGGCTGGGAACACTGAAGCTTTCTTT. Translating it yields CSARLQGAGNTEAFF. The chain combines TRBV20-1 with TRBJ1-1; TRBD1 agrees at 9 bases. The V gene's germline CDR1 is DFQATT and CDR2 SNEGSKA (reference sequence). V dropped 5 bases and J dropped 1; count of bases not matched to a gene: 8. The length of the CDR3 is 15 residues.

Only a few counts were recorded for this clonotype. V gene TRBV29-1 combines with J gene TRBJ2-7, with 12 bases aligning to TRBD1. The V segment lost 0 bases and the J segment 6 bases; nucleotides outside the gene matches: 9. CDR1 is SQVTM and CDR2 is ANQGSEA in the germline V gene. The CDR3 is 16 residues long. CDR3 loop: CSVEDRAGQGAGEQYF. DNA of the CDR3: TGCAGCGTTGAAGATCGGGCGGGACAGGGGGCGGGCGAGCAGTACTTC.

In this sample, this clonotype turned up many times. This chain joins TRBV25-1 and TRBJ1-4; D call uncertain. The CDR3 extends over 13 amino acids. V lost 8 bases and J lost 8, with 15 bases in between. Germline V gene sequence: CDR1 MGHDK, CDR2 SYGVNS. The DNA of the CDR3 is TGTGCCAGCGAGTCGACCCGTCAGGAAAAACTGTTTTTT. Translation gives CASESTRQEKLFF.

This clonotype was detected a few times. The chain recombines TRBV20-1 with TRBJ1-1; TRBD1 aligns across 10 bases. This CDR3 is built from 13 residues. CDR1 DFQATT and CDR2 SNEGSKA come from the germline V gene (reference sequence). The V and J ends lost 3 bases and 7 bases, in that order; junction bases with no gene match: 5. The CDR3: CSARRQGAVEAFF. CDR3 nucleotides: TGCAGTGCTAGGAGACAGGGGGCTGTTGAAGCTTTCTTT.

Only a few counts were recorded for this clonotype. This chain uses TRBV29-1 with TRBJ1-1; D perhaps matches TRBD1 (5 bases). Germline V CDR1 and CDR2: SQVTM, ANQGSEA. The CDR3 totals 11 residues. CDR3 loop: CSGGGNTEAFF. In DNA form, the CDR3 reads TGCAGTGGGGGTGGGAACACTGAAGCTTTCTTT.

This clonotype was seen only a few times. This chain links TRBV2 with TRBJ1-2; no definite D call. Trimming removed 6 bases at V and 3 bases at J, with 8 bases between. The CDR3 is 12 residues long. Germline lookup yields CDR1 SNHLY and CDR2 FYNNEI. In nucleotides, the CDR3 is TGTGCCAGCAGAGACCCAGACTATGGCTACACCTTC. It encodes CASRDPDYGYTF.

The table lists this clonotype with a few counts. J is TRBJ2-3 and V is TRBV12-3 or TRBV12-4; 7 positions match TRBD1. This CDR3 contains 16 residues. V lost 1 base to trimming and J lost 2 bases; unmatched junction nucleotides: 6. Here the CDR3 reads CASSLGGTGATDTQYF. For the CDR3, the DNA is TGTGCCAGCAGTTTAGGGGGAACAGGGGCCACAGATACGCAGTATTTT.

This clonotype has just a few counts. The chain links TRBV6-2 or TRBV6-3 to TRBJ1-5; perhaps TRBD1 as D (6 bases). Germline loops: CDR1 MNHEY, CDR2 SVGEGT. CDR3 size: 15 residues. Trimming removed 6 bases at V and 10 bases at J, with 22 bases between. The CDR3 sequence is CASSPLFLTGQPQHF. The CDR3, as DNA: TGTGCCAGCAGCCCCCTTTTCTTAACAGGGCAACCCCAGCATTTT.

The chain joins TRBV20-1 to TRBJ2-7; maybe TRBD2 (5 bases). V was cut by 0 bases and J by 7 bases, with 13 bases left in between. The CDR3 is 13 residues long. Germline CDR1 DFQATT, CDR2 SNEGSKA (reference sequence). The chain's CDR3 is CSARDMSSGEQYF. DNA for the CDR3: TGCAGTGCTAGAGATATGAGTTCGGGGGAGCAGTACTTC.

This clonotype was seen more than once but under ten times. V is TRBV28 and J is TRBJ2-6; D remains ambiguous. The CDR3 loop spans 15 amino acids. CDR1 is MDHEN and CDR2 is SYDVKM in the germline V gene. Trimming removed 3 bases from V and 3 bases from J, with 9 bases in between. CDR3 DNA: TGTGCCAGCAGTTTCGCCCCCCGTGGGGCCAACGTCCTGACTTTC. Translation: CASSFAPRGANVLTF.

This sequence joins TRBV7-9 and TRBJ2-7; no definite D call. The CDR3 is 15 residues long. Germline V gene data show CDR1 as SEHNR and CDR2 as FQNEAQ (reference sequence). V shed 2 bases and J shed 1 base, with 12 bases lying between them. CDR3 amino acids: CASSLRGSVSYEQYF. Here the CDR3 DNA reads TGTGCCAGCAGCTTAAGAGGATCGGTTTCCTACGAGCAGTACTTC.

This chain links TRBV21-1 with TRBJ1-6. TRBV21-1 is a known pseudogene. The CDR3 contains 14 residues. CDR3 loop: CASSKREGRSPLHF. The CDR3 nucleotides are TGTGCCAGCAGCAAAAGGGAGGGTCGTTCACCCCTCCACTTT.

This clonotype was seen a few times. The V call is TRBV14, the J call TRBJ1-1; 8 bases are a match to TRBD1. The germline gives CDR1 SGHDN, CDR2 FVKESK. The V segment lost 1 base and the J segment 4 bases; nucleotides outside the gene matches: 8. There are 16 residues in the CDR3. This chain's CDR3 is CASSQAFGQGPTEAFF. The CDR3 DNA is TGTGCCAGCAGCCAAGCATTCGGACAGGGCCCCACTGAAGCTTTCTTT. The complete variable domain, with remaining parts taken from reference TRBV14 and TRBJ1-1, reads EAGVTQFPSHSVIEKGQTVTLRCDPISGHDNLYWYRRVMGKEIKFLLHFVKESKQDESGMPNNRFLAERTGGTYSTLKVQPAELEDSGVYFCASSQAFGQGPTEAFFGQGTRLTVV.

This clonotype was detected only a few times. The chain combines TRBV29-1 with TRBJ2-2, with TRBD2 identical over 10 bases. This CDR3 has 16 amino acids. V shed 4 bases, J shed 0 bases, and the junction held 5 bases outside the gene matches. CDR1 is SQVTM and CDR2 is ANQGSEA in the germline V gene. The CDR3 nucleotides are TGCAGCGTTGGAGCGAGCGGGAGGGCGAACACCGGGGAGCTGTTTTTT. This encodes CSVGASGRANTGELFF.

In its sample, this clonotype was seen a few times. The chain is built from TRBV10-2 and TRBJ1-4, with D tentatively TRBD1 (6 bases). The CDR3 sequence is 13 residues long. CDR1 WSHSY and CDR2 SAAADI come from the germline V gene. Trimming stripped 10 bases from V and 7 bases from J, with 16 bases between. Here the CDR3 DNA reads TGCGCCACCCTAGGCAGGGGACGTGAAAAACTGTTTTTT. Translated: CATLGRGREKLFF.

This clonotype was observed a few times. The chain recombines TRBV3-1 with TRBJ1-3, with D possibly TRBD1 on 6 matching bases. The V end was cut by 5 bases, the J end by 0 bases, with 14 bases between. This CDR3 is 16 amino acids long. The germline gives CDR1 LGHDT, CDR2 YNNKEL (reference sequence). The CDR3 DNA follows: TGTGCCAGCAGCTTAGACCAGGGGTCCTCTGGAAACACCATATATTTT. Translating gives CASSLDQGSSGNTIYF.

This clonotype was seen ten or more times. The rearrangement links TRBV7-2 to TRBJ1-1; 10 bases map to TRBD1. Per germline, CDR1 SGHTA and CDR2 FQGNSA. The CDR3 length is 20 residues. The trim removed 6 bases at V and 0 bases at J, leaving 19 bases unmatched. The CDR3 nucleotides read TGTGCCAGCAGTCTCCGTCCTCCGGGACAGGGGAAGGGGATGAACACTGAAGCTTTCTTT. Translated, it gives CASSLRPPGQGKGMNTEAFF.